These 2 T cell receptor beta chains originate from one sample sequenced in a study of response to subunit inactivated influenza vaccine (dated by TCRdb to the late 2010s). Library preparation used RT-PCR. The instrument given in TCRdb is Illumina HiSeq 2500. The public reads were run again by TCRdb, first through fastp at Q25 and then through MiXCR, and only productive beta chains were kept. Every distinct CDR3 protein forms one entry, paired with its most common genes and DNA. Counted in this sample were 500,000 to 550,000 distinct CDR3 sequences; less than 25% of them appeared once. Of the sample, around 2.8% is held by the ten largest clones. This same sample was also taken into another study, of T cells expressing NK-cell markers. Taken from the second paper: 5'RACE template switching, by which a universal primer site and unique molecular identifiers were added, was used to make TCR beta cDNA libraries.

Sample: CD4+ T cells sorted from PBMCs, taken roughly 13 days after vaccination. The receptors come from a man aged 50-60 years who received an inactivated influenza vaccine. Donor details come from another sample of the same person, matched by shared clones.

This clonotype has a handful of counts. The chain is built from TRBV10-3 and TRBJ1-1, with a tentative D call TRBD1 (6 bases). Trimming shortened V by 5 bases and J by 0 bases, and 10 bases separated the two germline ends. Looked up from germline, CDR1 is ENHRY and CDR2 is SYGVKD. The CDR3 has 14 residues. CDR3 nucleotide sequence: TGTGCCATCAGTCAGACAGGCATGAACACTGAAGCTTTCTTT. Translation gives CAISQTGMNTEAFF.

This chain connects TRBV5-1 to TRBJ2-5; D ambiguous. The CDR3 runs to 16 residues. Germline-derived CDR1 and CDR2 are SGHRS and YFSETQ. V was clipped by 3 bases and J by 5 bases, with 20 bases between them. The DNA for the CDR3 is TGCGCCAGCAGCTCGTGGGCCACCAATACTTTCGAGACCCAGTACTTC. Translating it yields CASSSWATNTFETQYF.